The 14 T cell receptor beta chains listed next were all sequenced from one sample in a study of CD8+ T cells in alopecia areata. RNA was extracted and reverse transcribed into cDNA as the sequencing template. TCRdb's table, derived via immunoSEQ multiplex PCR, lists solely in-frame clones and lacks some. Here the sample spans around 210,000 clones, 45% to 70% being singletons. Material for sequencing was CD8+ T cells sorted from blood. The receptors were sampled from a human donor in good health.

In this sample, this clone turned up once. This sequence joins TRBV4-1 and TRBJ2-1; D might be TRBD2 (7 bases). Germline CDR1 MGHRA, CDR2 YSYEKL. Trimming stripped 8 bases from V and 8 bases from J, with 22 bases between. This CDR3 region has 15 residues. CDR3 protein: CASSPQVRGGDEQFF. Written as DNA, the CDR3 is TGCGCCAGCTCCCCCCAGGTCAGGGGAGGGGATGAGCAGTTCTTC.

This chain connects TRBV15 to TRBJ2-7, with 7 bases aligning to TRBD1. V trimming: 1 base; J trimming: 0 bases; junction bases outside the gene matches: 3. This CDR3 is built from 15 residues. Germline CDR1 and CDR2: LNHNV and YYDKDF (reference sequence). The CDR3 DNA sequence: TGTGCCACCAGCAGAGGGACAGGCGGCTCCTACGAGCAGTACTTC. As protein: CATSRGTGGSYEQYF.

The chain has TRBV6-5 and TRBJ2-1, with 11 bases aligning to TRBD1. V lost 2 bases, J lost 9 bases, and 6 bases stayed unmatched. The CDR3 has 15 amino acids. CDR1 and CDR2 from the germline V gene are MNHEY and SVGAGI. CDR3 amino acids: CASSYPGQGVGEQFF. The CDR3 DNA reads TGTGCCAGCAGTTACCCGGGACAGGGGGTAGGTGAGCAGTTCTTC.

This clone was found once. The chain uses TRBV7-9 and TRBJ2-5, with unresolved D. Germline CDR1 is SEHNR and CDR2 is FQNEAQ (reference sequence). There are 12 residues in the CDR3. With 2 bases removed from V and 5 bases from J, the gap between germline ends came to 6 bases. The CDR3 DNA reads as TGTGCCAGCAGCTTATCCTGGGAGACCCAGTACTTC. It encodes CASSLSWETQYF. The complete variable domain, with remaining parts taken from reference TRBV7-9 and TRBJ2-5, reads DTGVSQNPRHKITKRGQNVTFRCDPISEHNRLYWYRQTLGQGPEFLTYFQNEAQLEKSRLLSDRFSAERPKGSFSTLEIQRTEQGDSAMYLCASSLSWETQYFGPGTRLLVL.

This chain connects TRBV5-1 to TRBJ2-1, with D perhaps given as TRBD1 or TRBD2 (6 bases each). Trimming stripped 3 bases from V and 9 bases from J, with 19 bases between. From germline, CDR1 is SGHRS and CDR2 YFSETQ. The CDR3 spans 15 residues. The CDR3 nucleotides are TGCGCCAGCAGCTCTCGGAGGGGGACTTATCCTGAGCAGTTCTTC. Residues: CASSSRRGTYPEQFF. The full variable domain, with the rest looked up from reference TRBV5-1 and TRBJ2-1, is KAGVTQTPRYLIKTRGQQVTLSCSPISGHRSVSWYQQTPGQGLQFLFEYFSETQRNKGNFPGRFSGRQFSNSRSEMNVSTLELGDSALYLCASSSRRGTYPEQFFGPGTRLTVL.

This clone has only one observation. This chain joins TRBV4-1 and TRBJ1-5; no definite D call. The CDR3 is 15 residues long. The V gene's germline CDR1 is MGHRA and CDR2 YSYEKL. The V end was cut by 2 bases, the J end by 4 bases, with 12 bases between. CDR3 region: CASSQTGAENQPQHF. CDR3 sequence (DNA): TGCGCCAGCAGCCAAACGGGAGCGGAGAATCAGCCCCAGCATTTT.

The rearrangement uses TRBV27 and TRBJ2-7, with 7 bases fitting TRBD1. The CDR3 sequence is 13 residues long. Germline V gene lookup returns CDR1 MNHEY and CDR2 SMNVEV (reference sequence). Unmatched junction bases numbered 6, after V lost 7 bases and J lost 3 bases. Here the CDR3 DNA reads TGTGCCAGCACCAAGGGGGCGGGCTACGAGCAGTACTTC. This encodes CASTKGAGYEQYF.

This chain uses TRBV7-3 with TRBJ1-2; no clear D. V was clipped by 5 bases and J by 6 bases, with 22 bases between them. CDR1 is SGHTA, CDR2 FQGTGA, per germline. The CDR3 is 16 amino acids. The CDR3 DNA sequence: TGTGCCAGCAGCCCCTCCCCCGAGCTTGCGACTAATGGCTACACCTTC. Protein product: CASSPSPELATNGYTF.

This chain links TRBV9 with TRBJ1-2; D gene unclear. The CDR3 is 13 residues long. The V and J ends lost 3 bases and 1 base respectively, with 7 bases between them. The germline V gene encodes CDR1 SGDLS and CDR2 YYNGEE. CDR3 amino acids: CASSDGFNYGYTF. Written as DNA, the CDR3 is TGTGCCAGCAGCGATGGGTTTAACTATGGCTACACCTTC.

The rearrangement joins TRBV4-1 to TRBJ2-1; tentatively, D is TRBD2 (5 bases). Germline values: CDR1 MGHRA, CDR2 YSYEKL. Trimming removed 5 bases from V and 2 bases from J, with 16 bases in between. The CDR3 runs 16 residues. The CDR3 region has the DNA TGCGCCAGCAGCACCGGGGTAGGGAGCCCCTACAATGAGCAGTTCTTC. Protein product: CASSTGVGSPYNEQFF.

The chain has TRBV2 and TRBJ2-7, with 8 positions matching TRBD1. In germline, CDR1 is SNHLY, CDR2 FYNNEI. This CDR3 spans 14 amino acids. V was clipped by 1 base and J by 7 bases; unmatched bases: 6. The CDR3 bases are TGTGCCAGCAGTGAAGGGCAGGGGGCTTGGGAGCAGTACTTC. Its translation: CASSEGQGAWEQYF.

This chain joins TRBV9 and TRBJ1-1, with 11 bases that match TRBD1. Trimming at V came to 5 bases and at J to 4 bases, leaving 1 base not matched to a gene. Germline assignment: CDR1 SGDLS and CDR2 YYNGEE. The CDR3 is 13 residues long. The CDR3 region is CASRGTGGTEAFF. CDR3 DNA: TGTGCCAGCAGGGGGACAGGGGGCACTGAAGCTTTCTTT.

The chain has TRBV28 and TRBJ1-5; perhaps TRBD1 as D (5 bases). The CDR3 is made up of 15 amino acids. V lost 2 bases and J 0 bases, leaving 8 bases between the germline ends. Germline values: CDR1 MDHEN, CDR2 SYDVKM. The CDR3 region has the DNA TGTGCCAGCAGTTTAACCAGGGTTAGCAATCAGCCCCAGCATTTT. Translated, it gives CASSLTRVSNQPQHF.

The V gene is TRBV5-1, the J gene TRBJ1-1; possible D gene TRBD1, 6 bases. The germline CDR1 and CDR2 sequences are SGHRS and YFSETQ. V was trimmed by 2 bases and J by 0 bases, leaving 14 bases between them. The CDR3 covers 16 residues. In DNA, the CDR3 is TGCGCCAGCAGCTTAAGGCCGGGACAAATGAACACTGAAGCTTTCTTT. It specifies CASSLRPGQMNTEAFF.